This T cell receptor beta chain is drawn from a study of circulating and synovial CD4+ cells in juvenile arthritis. V shed 7 bases, J shed 3 bases, and the junction held 2 bases outside the gene matches. The CDR3 has 12 residues. CDR1 and CDR2 (germline): SEHNR, FQNEAQ (reference sequence). This clone was recorded a few times. Other DNA sequences in the same sample also yield this CDR3. TCRdb's copy holds only in-frame clones and misses some; the assay was immunoSEQ multiplex PCR. Of around 3,000 clones listed, approximately 77% are singletons. The specimen was CD4+ T cells from synovial fluid. The receptor was isolated from a human donor with juvenile idiopathic arthritis. The chain carries TRBV7-9 and TRBJ2-5, with 7 bases aligning to TRBD1. The CDR3 region is CASIDREETQYF. The CDR3 DNA follows: TGTGCCAGCATTGACAGGGAAGAGACCCAGTACTTC.